The 8 T cell receptor beta chains below all came from one sample that was sequenced in a study of T cell responses to AZD1222 COVID-19 vaccine (dated by TCRdb to 2020 to 2022). This specimen's time point label, per the study, means: baseline before first vaccination. Library generation was performed with the immunoSEQ multiplex PCR assay. The table comes from immuneACCESS by way of TCRdb, which keeps in-frame sequences with V and J called. Part of the clones is missing from these tables; in studies checked, under half for an unresolved V gene and the rest for unknown reasons. Here the sample has around 83,000 clones; roughly 84% occur a single time. The ten largest clones take up roughly 21% of the sample. The sequencing here drew on peripheral blood, taken on day 0 of AZD1222 vaccination. These receptors originate from an adult in good health.

The gene calls are TRBV10-3 and TRBJ2-3; D remains unclear. CDR1 ENHRY and CDR2 SYGVKD come from the germline V gene. This CDR3 region has 15 residues. Trimming cost V 3 bases and J 1 base, with 11 bases left between them. The CDR3 bases are TGTGCCATCAGTGATATAGCATCGGGCACAGATACGCAGTATTTT. Protein product: CAISDIASGTDTQYF.

V gene TRBV19 combines with J gene TRBJ2-7, with 9 bases matching TRBD1. The CDR3 is made up of 15 amino acids. V lost 1 base, J lost 5 bases, and 6 bases stayed unmatched. The germline V gene encodes CDR1 LNHDA and CDR2 SQIVND (reference sequence). The CDR3 coding sequence is TGTGCCAGTAGTATAGTTGCGGGACAGGGAAACGAGCAGTACTTC. Translation gives CASSIVAGQGNEQYF.

The chain is built from TRBV7-2 and TRBJ2-3; D gene uncertain. Germline-derived CDR1 and CDR2 are SGHTA and FQGNSA. This CDR3 spans 14 amino acids. Trimming took off 1 base at V and 1 base at J, with 6 bases between the two ends. The CDR3 coding sequence is TGTGCCAGCAGCTTAGGGTTTCGCACAGATACGCAGTATTTT. It encodes CASSLGFRTDTQYF.

The gene calls are TRBV6-1 and TRBJ2-2; D unclear. V lost 10 bases and J lost 7, with 13 bases in between. The CDR3 totals 12 residues. From germline, CDR1 is MNHNS and CDR2 SASEGT. The CDR3 protein is CATREGFGELFF. The CDR3 coding sequence is TGTGCCACCAGAGAAGGGTTCGGGGAGCTGTTTTTT.

J is TRBJ1-1 and V is TRBV29-1; no clear D. Looked up from germline, CDR1 is SQVTM and CDR2 is ANQGSEA. The CDR3 totals 12 residues. Between the trimmed V and J ends, which lost 5 bases and 1 base, there was a span of 8 bases. The CDR3 DNA reads TGCAGCGTTCAAGGCCCGAACACTGAAGCTTTCTTT. This encodes CSVQGPNTEAFF.

J is TRBJ1-4 and V is TRBV4-3, with 7 bases aligning to TRBD1. The V and J ends lost 3 bases and 5 bases, in that order; junction bases with no gene match: 6. CDR1 is LGHNA, CDR2 YSLEER, per germline. CDR3 length equals 15 residues. The CDR3: CASSQDRPINEKLFF. For the CDR3, the DNA is TGCGCCAGCAGCCAGGACAGGCCAATAAATGAAAAACTGTTTTTT.

The chain joins TRBV6-1 to TRBJ1-2; a possible D gene is TRBD1 (6 bases). Trimming stripped 0 bases from V and 4 bases from J, with 12 bases between. The CDR3 loop spans 15 amino acids. CDR1 and CDR2 (germline): MNHNS, SASEGT. CDR3 sequence reads: CASSEAGTLSYGYTF. CDR3 DNA: TGTGCCAGCAGTGAAGCCGGGACATTAAGCTATGGCTACACCTTC.

The CDR3 protein is CASSPVLRRENIQYF. The CDR3 DNA sequence: TGTGCCAGCAGCCCCGTCTTAAGGAGGGAAAACATTCAGTACTTC. The V and J genes are TRBV11-2 and TRBJ2-4, with D maybe TRBD2 (6 bases). Germline V gene sequence: CDR1 SGHAT, CDR2 FQNNGV. V was cut by 5 bases and J by 5 bases, with 16 bases left in between. The CDR3 spans 15 residues. The entire variable domain, with the rest obtained from reference TRBV11-2 and TRBJ2-4, is as follows: EAGVAQSPRYKIIEKRQSVAFWCNPISGHATLYWYQQILGQGPKLLIQFQNNGVVDDSQLPKDRFSAERLKGVDSTLKIQPAKLEDSAVYLCASSPVLRRENIQYFGAGTRLSVL.